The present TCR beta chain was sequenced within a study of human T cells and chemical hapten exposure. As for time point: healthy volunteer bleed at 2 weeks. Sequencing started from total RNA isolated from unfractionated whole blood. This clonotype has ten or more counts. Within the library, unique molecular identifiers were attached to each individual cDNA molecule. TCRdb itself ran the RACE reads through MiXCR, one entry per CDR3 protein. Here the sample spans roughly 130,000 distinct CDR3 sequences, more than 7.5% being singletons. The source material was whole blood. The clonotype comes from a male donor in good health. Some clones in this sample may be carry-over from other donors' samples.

CDR3 in DNA: TGCGCCAGCAGAGCCGGGACTAGCGGATACAATGAGCAGTTCTTC. This encodes CASRAGTSGYNEQFF. V gene TRBV10-2 combines with J gene TRBJ2-1, with 11 nucleotides matching TRBD2. This CDR3 region has 15 residues. The V and J ends lost 6 bases and 4 bases, in that order; junction bases with no gene match: 5. CDR1 and CDR2 (germline): WSHSY, SAAADI.